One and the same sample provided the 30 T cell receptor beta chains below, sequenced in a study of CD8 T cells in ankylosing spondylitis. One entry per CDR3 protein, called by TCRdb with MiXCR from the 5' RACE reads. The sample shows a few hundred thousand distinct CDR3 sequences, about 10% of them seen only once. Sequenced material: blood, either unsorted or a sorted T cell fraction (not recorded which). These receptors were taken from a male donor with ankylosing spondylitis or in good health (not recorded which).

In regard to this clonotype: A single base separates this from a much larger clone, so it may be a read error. The CDR3 region is CASSQSKDAQYF. The CDR3 nucleotides are TGTGCCAGCAGCCAATCGAAAGATGCGCAGTATTTT. The chain combines TRBV3-1 with TRBJ2-3; unclear D gene. The CDR3 is made up of 12 amino acids. CDR1 and CDR2 from the germline V gene are LGHDT and YNNKEL (reference sequence).

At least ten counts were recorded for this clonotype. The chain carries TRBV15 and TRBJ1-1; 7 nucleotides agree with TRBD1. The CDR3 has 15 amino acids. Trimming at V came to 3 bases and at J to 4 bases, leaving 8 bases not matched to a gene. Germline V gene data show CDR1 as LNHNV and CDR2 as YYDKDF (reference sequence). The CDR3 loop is CATSSLTGALTEAFF. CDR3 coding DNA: TGTGCCACCAGCAGTCTAACAGGGGCCCTCACTGAAGCTTTCTTT.

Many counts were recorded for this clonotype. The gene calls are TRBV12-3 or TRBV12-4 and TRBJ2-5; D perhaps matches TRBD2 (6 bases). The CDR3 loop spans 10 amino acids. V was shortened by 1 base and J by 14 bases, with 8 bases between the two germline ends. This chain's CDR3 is CASSLGTIYF. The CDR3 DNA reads TGTGCCAGCAGTTTAGGGACTATTTACTTC.

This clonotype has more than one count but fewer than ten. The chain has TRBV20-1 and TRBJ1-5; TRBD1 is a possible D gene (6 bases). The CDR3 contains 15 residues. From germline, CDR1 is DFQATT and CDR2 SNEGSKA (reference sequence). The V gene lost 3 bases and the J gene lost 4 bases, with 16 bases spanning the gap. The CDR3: CSASESTGRNQPQHF. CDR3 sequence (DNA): TGCAGTGCTAGCGAATCGACAGGTCGGAATCAGCCCCAGCATTTT.

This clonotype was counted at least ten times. This CDR3 reads CASSQGQGTYEQYF. CDR3 coding DNA: TGCGCCAGCAGCCAGGGACAGGGCACCTACGAGCAGTACTTC. The genes are TRBV5-1 and TRBJ2-7, with 9 positions matching TRBD1. V lost 4 bases and J lost 2; bases outside the gene matches: 4. CDR3 length equals 14 residues. CDR1 and CDR2 (germline): SGHRS, YFSETQ.

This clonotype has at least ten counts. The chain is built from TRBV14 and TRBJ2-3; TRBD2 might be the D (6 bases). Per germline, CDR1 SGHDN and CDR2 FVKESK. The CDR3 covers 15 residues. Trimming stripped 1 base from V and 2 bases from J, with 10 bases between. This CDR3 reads CASSQGIAATDTQYF. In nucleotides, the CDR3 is TGTGCCAGCAGCCAAGGAATAGCGGCCACAGATACGCAGTATTTT.

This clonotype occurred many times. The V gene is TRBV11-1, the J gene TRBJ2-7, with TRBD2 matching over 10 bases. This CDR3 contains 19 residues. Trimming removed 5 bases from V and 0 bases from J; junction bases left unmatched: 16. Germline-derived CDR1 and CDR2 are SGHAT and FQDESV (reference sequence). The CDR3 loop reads CASSRRRELAGVGSYEQYF. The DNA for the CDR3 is TGTGCCAGCAGCCGGAGGCGGGAGCTAGCGGGAGTCGGCTCCTACGAGCAGTACTTC.

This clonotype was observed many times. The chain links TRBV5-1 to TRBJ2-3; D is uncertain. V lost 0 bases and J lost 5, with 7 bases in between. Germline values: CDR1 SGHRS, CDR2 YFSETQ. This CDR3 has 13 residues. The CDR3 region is CASSLEAEDTQYF. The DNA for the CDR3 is TGCGCCAGCAGCTTGGAGGCAGAAGATACGCAGTATTTT.

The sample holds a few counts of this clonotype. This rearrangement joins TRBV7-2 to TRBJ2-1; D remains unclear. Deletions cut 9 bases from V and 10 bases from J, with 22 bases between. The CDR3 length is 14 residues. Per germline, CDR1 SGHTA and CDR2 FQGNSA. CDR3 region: CASQAAFQEREQFF. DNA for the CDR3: TGTGCCAGTCAAGCAGCGTTCCAAGAACGAGAGCAGTTCTTC.

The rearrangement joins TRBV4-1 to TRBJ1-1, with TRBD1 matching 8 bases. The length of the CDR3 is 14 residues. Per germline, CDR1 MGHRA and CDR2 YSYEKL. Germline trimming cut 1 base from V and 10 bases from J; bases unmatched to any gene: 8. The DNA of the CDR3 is TGCGCCAGCAGCCAAGTATACAGGGGGGATGGAGCTTTCTTT. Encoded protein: CASSQVYRGDGAFF.

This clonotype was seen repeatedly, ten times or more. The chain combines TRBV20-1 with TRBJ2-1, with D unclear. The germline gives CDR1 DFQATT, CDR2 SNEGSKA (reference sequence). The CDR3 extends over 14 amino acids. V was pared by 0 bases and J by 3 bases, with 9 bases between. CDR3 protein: CSARDLQLYNEQFF. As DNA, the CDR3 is TGCAGTGCTAGAGATCTGCAGCTCTACAATGAGCAGTTCTTC.

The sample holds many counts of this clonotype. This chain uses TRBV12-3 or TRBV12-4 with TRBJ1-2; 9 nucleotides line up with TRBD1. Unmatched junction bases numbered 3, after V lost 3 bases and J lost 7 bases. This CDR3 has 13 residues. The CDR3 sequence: CASSFRTGVGYTF. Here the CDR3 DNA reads TGTGCCAGCAGTTTTAGGACAGGGGTTGGCTACACCTTC.

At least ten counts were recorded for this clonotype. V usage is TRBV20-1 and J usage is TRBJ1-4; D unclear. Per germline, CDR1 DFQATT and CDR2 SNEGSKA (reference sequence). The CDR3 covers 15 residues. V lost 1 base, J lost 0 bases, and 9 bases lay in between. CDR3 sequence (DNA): TGCAGTGCTAGAGGGGGAGATGCAACTAATGAAAAACTGTTTTTT. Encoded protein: CSARGGDATNEKLFF.

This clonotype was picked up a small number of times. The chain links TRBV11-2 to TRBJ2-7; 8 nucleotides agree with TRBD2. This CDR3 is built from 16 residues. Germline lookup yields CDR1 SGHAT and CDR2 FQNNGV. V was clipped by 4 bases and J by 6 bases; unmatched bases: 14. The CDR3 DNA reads TGTGCCAGCAGCTCCATATGGACAGCGGGAGTCCGCGAGCAGTACTTC. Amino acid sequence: CASSSIWTAGVREQYF.

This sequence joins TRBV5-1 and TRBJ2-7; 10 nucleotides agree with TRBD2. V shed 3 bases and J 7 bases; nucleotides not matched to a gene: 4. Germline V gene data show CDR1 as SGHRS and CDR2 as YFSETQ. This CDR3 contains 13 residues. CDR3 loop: CASSSGLATEQYF. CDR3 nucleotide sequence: TGCGCCAGCAGCTCGGGACTAGCGACTGAGCAGTACTTC.

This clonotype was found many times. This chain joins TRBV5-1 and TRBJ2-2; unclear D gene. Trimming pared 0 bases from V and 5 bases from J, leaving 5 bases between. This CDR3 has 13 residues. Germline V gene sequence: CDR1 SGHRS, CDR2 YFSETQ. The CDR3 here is CASSLAWTGELFF. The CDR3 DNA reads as TGCGCCAGCAGCTTGGCGTGGACCGGGGAGCTGTTTTTT. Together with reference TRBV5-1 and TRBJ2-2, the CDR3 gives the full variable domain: KAGVTQTPRYLIKTRGQQVTLSCSPISGHRSVSWYQQTPGQGLQFLFEYFSETQRNKGNFPGRFSGRQFSNSRSEMNVSTLELGDSALYLCASSLAWTGELFFGEGSRLTVL.

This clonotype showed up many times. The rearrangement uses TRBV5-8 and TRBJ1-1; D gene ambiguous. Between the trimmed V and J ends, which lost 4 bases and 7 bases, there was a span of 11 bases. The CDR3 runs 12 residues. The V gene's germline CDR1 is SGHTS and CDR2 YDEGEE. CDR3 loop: CASSLEGIEAFF. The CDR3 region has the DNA TGTGCCAGCAGCCTCGAGGGAATTGAAGCTTTCTTT.

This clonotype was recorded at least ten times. CDR3 loop: CASSRVHRETQYF. CDR3 sequence (DNA): TGCGCCAGCAGCAGGGTGCATCGAGAGACCCAGTACTTC. V gene TRBV10-2 combines with J gene TRBJ2-5; weak D call: TRBD1 (5 bases). The CDR3 contains 13 residues. Germline loops: CDR1 WSHSY, CDR2 SAAADI. V was clipped by 6 bases and J by 4 bases, with 12 bases between them.

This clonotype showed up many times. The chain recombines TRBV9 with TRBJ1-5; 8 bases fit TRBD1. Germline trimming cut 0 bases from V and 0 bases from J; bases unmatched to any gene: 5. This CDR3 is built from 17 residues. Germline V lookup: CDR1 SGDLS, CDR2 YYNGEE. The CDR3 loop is CASSVEDRDNSNQPQHF. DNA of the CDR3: TGTGCCAGCAGCGTAGAGGACAGGGATAATAGCAATCAGCCCCAGCATTTT.

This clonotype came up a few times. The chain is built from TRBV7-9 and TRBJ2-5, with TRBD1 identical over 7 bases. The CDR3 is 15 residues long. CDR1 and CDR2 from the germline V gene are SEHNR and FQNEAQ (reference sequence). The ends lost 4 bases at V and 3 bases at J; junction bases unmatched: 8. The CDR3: CASSSARDRKETQYF. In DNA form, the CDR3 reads TGTGCCAGCAGCTCCGCCCGGGACAGAAAAGAGACCCAGTACTTC.

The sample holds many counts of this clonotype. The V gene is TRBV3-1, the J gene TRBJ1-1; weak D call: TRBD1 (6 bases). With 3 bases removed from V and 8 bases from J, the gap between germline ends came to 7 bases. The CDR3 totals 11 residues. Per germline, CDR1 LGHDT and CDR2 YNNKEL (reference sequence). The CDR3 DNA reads TGTGCCAGCAGCCATACAGGGGAAGCTTTCTTT. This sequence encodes CASSHTGEAFF.

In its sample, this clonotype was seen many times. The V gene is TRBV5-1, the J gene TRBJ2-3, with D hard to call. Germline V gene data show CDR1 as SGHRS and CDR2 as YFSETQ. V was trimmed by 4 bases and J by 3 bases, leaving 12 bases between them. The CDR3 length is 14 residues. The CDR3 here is CASSPTTETDTQYF. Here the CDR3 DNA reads TGCGCCAGCAGCCCGACAACGGAGACAGATACGCAGTATTTT. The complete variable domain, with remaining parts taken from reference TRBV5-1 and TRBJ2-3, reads KAGVTQTPRYLIKTRGQQVTLSCSPISGHRSVSWYQQTPGQGLQFLFEYFSETQRNKGNFPGRFSGRQFSNSRSEMNVSTLELGDSALYLCASSPTTETDTQYFGPGTRLTVL.

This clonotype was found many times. CDR3 coding DNA: TGCGCCAGCAGTGAGGGGCACCCCTACAATGAGCAGTTCTTC. Amino acids: CASSEGHPYNEQFF. The V and J genes are TRBV5-1 and TRBJ2-1, with D perhaps assigned TRBD1 or TRBD2 (5 bases each). V dropped 5 bases and J dropped 2 bases, with 11 bases sitting between them. Looked up from germline, CDR1 is SGHRS and CDR2 is YFSETQ. The CDR3 spans 14 residues.

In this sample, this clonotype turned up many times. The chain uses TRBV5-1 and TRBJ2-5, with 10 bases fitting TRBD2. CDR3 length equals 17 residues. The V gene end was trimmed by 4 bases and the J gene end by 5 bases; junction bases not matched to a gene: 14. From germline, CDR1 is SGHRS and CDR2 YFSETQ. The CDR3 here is CASSPKREGLVGETQYF. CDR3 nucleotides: TGCGCCAGCAGCCCTAAGCGGGAGGGCCTGGTTGGGGAGACCCAGTACTTC.

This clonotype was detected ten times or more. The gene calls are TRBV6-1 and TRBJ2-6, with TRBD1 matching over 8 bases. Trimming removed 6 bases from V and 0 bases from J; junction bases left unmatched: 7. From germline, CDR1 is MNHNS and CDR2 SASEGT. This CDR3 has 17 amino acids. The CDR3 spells CASRGTGSTSGANVLTF. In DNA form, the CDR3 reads TGTGCCAGCAGGGGGACAGGCTCAACCTCTGGGGCCAACGTCCTGACTTTC.

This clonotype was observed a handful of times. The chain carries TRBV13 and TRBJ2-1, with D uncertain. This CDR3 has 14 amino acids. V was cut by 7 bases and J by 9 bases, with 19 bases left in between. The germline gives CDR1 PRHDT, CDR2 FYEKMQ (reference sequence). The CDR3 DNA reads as TGTGCCAGCAACATCGCGTCCGAACCCGGTGAGCAGTTCTTC. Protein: CASNIASEPGEQFF.

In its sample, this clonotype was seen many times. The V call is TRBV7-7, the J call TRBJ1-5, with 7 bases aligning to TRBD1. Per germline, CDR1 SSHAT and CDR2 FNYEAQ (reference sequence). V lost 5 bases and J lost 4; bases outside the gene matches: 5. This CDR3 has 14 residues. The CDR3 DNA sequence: TGTGCCAGCAGCGAGACAGGGACTAATCAGCCCCAGCATTTT. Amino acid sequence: CASSETGTNQPQHF.

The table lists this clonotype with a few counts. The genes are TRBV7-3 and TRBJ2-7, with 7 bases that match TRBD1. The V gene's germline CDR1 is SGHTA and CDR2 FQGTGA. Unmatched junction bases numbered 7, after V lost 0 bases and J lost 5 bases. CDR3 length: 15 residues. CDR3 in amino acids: CASSLTAGGMNEQYF. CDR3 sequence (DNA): TGTGCCAGCAGCTTAACAGCAGGGGGTATGAACGAGCAGTACTTC. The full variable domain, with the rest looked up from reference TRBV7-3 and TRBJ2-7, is GAGVSQTPSNKVTEKGKYVELRCDPISGHTALYWYRQSLGQGPEFLIYFQGTGAADDSGLPNDRFFAVRPEGSVSTLKIQRTERGDSAVYLCASSLTAGGMNEQYFGPGTRLTVT.

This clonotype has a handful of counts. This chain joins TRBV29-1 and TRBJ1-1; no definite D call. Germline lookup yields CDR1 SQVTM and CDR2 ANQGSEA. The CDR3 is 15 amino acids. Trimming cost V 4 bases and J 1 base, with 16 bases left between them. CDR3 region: CSVVYLVASNTEAFF. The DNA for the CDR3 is TGCAGCGTTGTGTATTTAGTGGCTTCGAACACTGAAGCTTTCTTT. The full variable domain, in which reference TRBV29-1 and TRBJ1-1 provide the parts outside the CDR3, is SAVISQKPSRDICQRGTSLTIQCQVDSQVTMMFWYRQQPGQSLTLIATANQGSEATYESGFVIDKFPISRPNLTFSTLTVSNMSPEDSSIYLCSVVYLVASNTEAFFGQGTRLTVV.

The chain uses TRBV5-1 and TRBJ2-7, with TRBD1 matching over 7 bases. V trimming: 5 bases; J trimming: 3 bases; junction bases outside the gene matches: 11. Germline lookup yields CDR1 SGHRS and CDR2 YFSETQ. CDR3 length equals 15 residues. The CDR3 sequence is CASSLTGTDFYEQYF. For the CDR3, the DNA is TGCGCCAGCAGTTTAACCGGGACAGACTTCTACGAGCAGTACTTC.